The 15 T cell receptor beta chains below all came from one sample that was sequenced in a study of T-cell memory formation after mild COVID-19. TCRdb reprocessed the 5' RACE reads via MiXCR and lists one record per CDR3 protein. The profile shows over 350,000 distinct CDR3 sequences, around 24% of them singletons. The sample consisted of PBMCs or a T cell subset sorted from them (not recorded which). Receptors originate from an adult woman who had mild COVID-19 (a few samples of this study predate the infection). Cell type and time point are not known.

The chain combines TRBV12-3 or TRBV12-4 with TRBJ2-1; D remains ambiguous. The V and J ends lost 3 bases and 3 bases respectively, with 9 bases between them. The CDR3 extends over 14 amino acids. Here the CDR3 reads CASSFDSVYNEQFF. The CDR3 region has the DNA TGTGCCAGCAGTTTTGATAGTGTCTACAATGAGCAGTTCTTC.

The chain couples TRBV5-6 to TRBJ1-4, with D uncertain. CDR3 length equals 16 residues. From germline, CDR1 is SGHDT and CDR2 YYEEEE. The V gene lost 3 bases and the J gene lost 4 bases, with 16 bases spanning the gap. CDR3 loop: CASSSGRTLINEKLFF. CDR3 in DNA: TGTGCCAGCAGCTCCGGCCGGACCCTAATTAATGAAAAACTGTTTTTT.

This clonotype has at least ten counts. The chain couples TRBV20-1 to TRBJ2-1, with D uncertain. The germline V and J ends were trimmed by 2 bases and 12 bases, with 23 bases remaining between them. In germline, CDR1 is DFQATT, CDR2 SNEGSKA (reference sequence). There are 15 residues in the CDR3. Here the CDR3 reads CSARIALELSRGQFF. CDR3 nucleotide sequence: TGCAGTGCTAGAATTGCCCTAGAATTGTCCAGAGGGCAGTTCTTC.

The gene calls are TRBV7-6 and TRBJ1-1; the D gene is possibly TRBD1 (5 bases). The CDR3 runs 15 residues. V lost 1 base and J 2 bases, leaving 11 bases between the germline ends. Germline V gene lookup returns CDR1 SGHVS and CDR2 FNYEAQ. The CDR3 nucleotides are TGTGCCAGCAGCTTAGACGGGACCTTAAACACTGAAGCTTTCTTT. Translated: CASSLDGTLNTEAFF.

This clonotype was recorded once. The gene calls are TRBV4-3 and TRBJ2-1; 7 bases are a match to TRBD2. V lost 0 bases, J lost 5 bases, and 4 bases stayed unmatched. This CDR3 spans 15 amino acids. Per the germline V gene, CDR1 is LGHNA and CDR2 is YSLEER. CDR3 in amino acids: CASSQDSGDHNEQFF. The CDR3 DNA is TGCGCCAGCAGCCAAGACAGCGGGGACCACAATGAGCAGTTCTTC.

This chain joins TRBV7-3 and TRBJ2-7; 10 nucleotides line up with TRBD1. Trimming cost V 5 bases and J 6 bases; bases outside gene matches: 7. There are 14 residues in the CDR3. Germline-derived CDR1 and CDR2 are SGHTA and FQGTGA. In nucleotides, the CDR3 is TGTGCCAGCAGCGCGGGACAGGGGATCAGCGAGCAGTACTTC. This gives the protein CASSAGQGISEQYF.

This clonotype was seen more than once but under ten times. The rearrangement links TRBV5-1 to TRBJ2-1, with 11 bases matching TRBD2. Germline values: CDR1 SGHRS, CDR2 YFSETQ. After removal of 4 bases from V and 10 bases from J, the junction contained 7 bases not matched to a gene. The CDR3 length is 14 residues. The CDR3 region has the DNA TGCGCCAGCAGCGAGTTGGCTAGCGGGGGGGAGCAGTTCTTC. It encodes CASSELASGGEQFF.

The chain joins TRBV29-1 to TRBJ1-5; D not resolved. Germline V lookup: CDR1 SQVTM, CDR2 ANQGSEA. V lost 4 bases and J 6 bases, leaving 4 bases between the germline ends. The CDR3 is 10 amino acids. The CDR3 region is CSVVGQPQHF. The CDR3 bases are TGCAGCGTTGTAGGTCAGCCCCAGCATTTT.

The rearrangement joins TRBV15 to TRBJ1-5; the D gene is possibly TRBD1 (6 bases). The V gene's germline CDR1 is LNHNV and CDR2 YYDKDF (reference sequence). The length of the CDR3 is 14 residues. The V gene lost 5 bases and the J gene lost 5 bases, with 13 bases spanning the gap. CDR3 protein: CATSRGRGDQPQHF. CDR3 bases: TGTGCCACCAGCCGGGGGCGAGGAGATCAGCCCCAGCATTTT.

This clonotype was counted only a few times. The chain combines TRBV2 with TRBJ2-7; 13 bases map to TRBD2. Per germline, CDR1 SNHLY and CDR2 FYNNEI. With 2 bases clipped from V and 3 bases from J, the junction kept 7 bases outside the gene matches. This CDR3 spans 17 amino acids. CDR3 DNA: TGTGCCAGCAGTGAAAGTCCCCGACTAGCGGGGGGCTACGAGCAGTACTTC. Translation gives CASSESPRLAGGYEQYF.

In this sample, this clonotype turned up many times. The V gene is TRBV5-6, the J gene TRBJ2-7, with 7 bases lining up with TRBD2. Trimming cost V 3 bases and J 6 bases; bases outside gene matches: 6. The CDR3 consists of 13 residues. The germline V gene encodes CDR1 SGHDT and CDR2 YYEEEE. The DNA for the CDR3 is TGTGCCAGCAGCTCGGGATGGGGGGGCGAGCAGTACTTC. Protein sequence: CASSSGWGGEQYF.

The gene calls are TRBV11-3 and TRBJ1-1; a possible D gene is TRBD1 (5 bases). V lost 5 bases to trimming and J lost 0 bases, with 10 bases between them. The V gene's germline CDR1 is SGHNT and CDR2 YENEEA. The length of the CDR3 is 14 residues. CDR3 region: CASSMRQMNTEAFF. The CDR3 DNA is TGTGCCAGCAGCATGAGACAGATGAACACTGAAGCTTTCTTT.

The chain recombines TRBV11-1 with TRBJ2-1; 8 positions match TRBD2. Germline CDR1 reads SGHAT; CDR2 reads FQDESV (reference sequence). After removal of 5 bases from V and 5 bases from J, the junction contained 26 bases not matched to a gene. The length of the CDR3 is 21 residues. CDR3 in DNA: TGTGCCAGCAGCCTTCCGGCGTGGCGGTCCGGGACTAGGGTATCGCACAATGAGCAGTTCTTC. Amino acid sequence: CASSLPAWRSGTRVSHNEQFF. Supplemented by reference TRBV11-1 and TRBJ2-1, the full variable domain reads EAEVAQSPRYKITEKSQAVAFWCDPISGHATLYWYRQILGQGPELLVQFQDESVVDDSQLPKDRFSAERLKGVDSTLKIQPAELGDSAMYLCASSLPAWRSGTRVSHNEQFFGPGTRLTVL.

The V gene is TRBV4-1, the J gene TRBJ1-2; D is uncertain. The CDR3 contains 15 residues. Germline V gene sequence: CDR1 MGHRA, CDR2 YSYEKL. V was pared by 4 bases and J by 3 bases, with 15 bases between. CDR3 amino acids: CASSPWQVSYYGYTF. The CDR3 region has the DNA TGCGCCAGCAGCCCCTGGCAGGTCTCCTACTATGGCTACACCTTC.

This clonotype turned up a few times. At one of its ends the junction is not consistent with the germline gene, which may arise from a read error. The chain joins TRBV5-6 to TRBJ1-2; D call uncertain. The germline CDR1 and CDR2 sequences are SGHDT and YYEEEE. The CDR3 loop spans 13 amino acids. The CDR3 spells CASSLDGHYGYTF. The CDR3 DNA is TGTGCCAGCAGTTTGGACGGCCACTATGGCTACACCTTC.